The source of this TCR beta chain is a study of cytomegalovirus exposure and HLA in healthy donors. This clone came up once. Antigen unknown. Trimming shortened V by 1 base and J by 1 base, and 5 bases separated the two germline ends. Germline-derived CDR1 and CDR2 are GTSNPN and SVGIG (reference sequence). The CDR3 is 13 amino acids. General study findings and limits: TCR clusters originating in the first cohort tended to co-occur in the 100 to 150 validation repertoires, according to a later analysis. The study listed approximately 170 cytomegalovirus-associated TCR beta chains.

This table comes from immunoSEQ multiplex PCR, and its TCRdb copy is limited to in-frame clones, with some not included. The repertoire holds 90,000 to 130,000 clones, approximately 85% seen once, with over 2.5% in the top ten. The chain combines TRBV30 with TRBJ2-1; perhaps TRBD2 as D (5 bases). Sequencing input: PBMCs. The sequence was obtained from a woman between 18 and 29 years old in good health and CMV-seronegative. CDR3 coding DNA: TGTGCCTGGAGTGGGAGGTCCTACAATGAGCAGTTCTTC. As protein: CAWSGRSYNEQFF.